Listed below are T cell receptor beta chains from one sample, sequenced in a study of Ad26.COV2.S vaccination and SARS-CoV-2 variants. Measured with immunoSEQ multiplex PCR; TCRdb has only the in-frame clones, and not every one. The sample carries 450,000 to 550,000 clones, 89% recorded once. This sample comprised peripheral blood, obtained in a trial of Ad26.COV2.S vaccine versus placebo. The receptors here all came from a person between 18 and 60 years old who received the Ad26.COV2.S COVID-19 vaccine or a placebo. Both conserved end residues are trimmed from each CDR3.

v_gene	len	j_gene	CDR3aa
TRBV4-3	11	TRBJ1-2	ASSPQEYYGYT
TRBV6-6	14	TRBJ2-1	ASSYMTGGDYNEQF
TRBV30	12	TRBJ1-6	AWELDRGLSPLH
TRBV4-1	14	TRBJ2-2	ASSSNRDPTNGELF
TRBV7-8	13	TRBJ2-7	ASSPRWREGYEQY
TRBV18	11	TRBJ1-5	ASSPDSNQPQH
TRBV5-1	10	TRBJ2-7	ASSIQGYEQY
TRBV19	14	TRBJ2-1	ASSMAGGSSYNEQF
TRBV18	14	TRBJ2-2	ASSLKRDLNTGELF
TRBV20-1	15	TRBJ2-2	SASYAASGEDTGELF
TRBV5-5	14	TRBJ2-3	ASSLAGQGAEDTQY
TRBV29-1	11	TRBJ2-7	SGGSGLNYEQY
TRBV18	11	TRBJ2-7	ASSPGTDYEQY
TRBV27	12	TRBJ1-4	ASRGDSLNEKLF
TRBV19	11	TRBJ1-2	ASSITLGFGYT
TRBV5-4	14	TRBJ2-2	ASSPRKGNPPGELF
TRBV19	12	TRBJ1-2	ASRGPTEPLGYT